A selection of T cell receptor beta chains follows, all from one sample in a study of blood T cell repertoires in COVID-19. The protocol was immunoSEQ multiplex PCR, while the TCRdb copy is restricted to in-frame clones and leaves out a portion. The table includes roughly 130,000 clones, more than 75% detected once. The material sequenced was peripheral blood. The receptors were sampled from a man in his fifties or sixties with COVID-19, enrolled during active disease. The CDR3 runs from the conserved cysteine through the conserved F or W. Each record gives: D gene, clone size, J gene, V gene, CDR3 DNA, CDR3 protein. A D gene is named only where the DNA matches it firmly. Some rows have no size entry. The others give once, few or many, or a class for an expanded clone.

TRBD2 . TRBJ2-3 TRBV3-1/TRBV3-2 TGTGCCAGCAGCCAAGTAGGCGGGAGAGGAACAGATACGCAGTATTTT CASSQVGGRGTDTQYF
TRBD2 . TRBJ2-5 TRBV6-5 TGTGCCAGCAGTTACTCGGGTGCGGGAGAAGAGACCCAGTACTTC CASSYSGAGEETQYF
TRBD1 . TRBJ1-2 TRBV7-9 TGTGCCAGCAGCTTAGGGGCAGGGGGCGCCTATGGCTACACCTTC CASSLGAGGAYGYTF
TRBD2 . TRBJ2-5 TRBV2 TGTGCCAGCAGTTCCTCCGGGGGGGGGAACCAAGAGACCCAGTACTTC CASSSSGGGNQETQYF
. . TRBJ2-2 TRBV9 TGTGCCAGCAGCGTAGCTTCCGGGGAGCTGTTTTTT CASSVASGELFF
. . TRBJ1-4 TRBV24-1 TGTGCCACCAGTGATAACAGTGCAACTAATGAAAAACTGTTTTTT CATSDNSATNEKLFF
TRBD2 . TRBJ2-7 TRBV13 TGTGCCAGCAGGAGACTAGCGGGGGATTCCTACGAGCAGTACTTC CASRRLAGDSYEQYF
. . TRBJ1-1 TRBV19 TGTGCCAGTAGGAACCAACAGGGATCCACTGAAGCTTTCTTT CASRNQQGSTEAFF
. . TRBJ2-5 TRBV4-3 TGCGCCAGCAGCCGAGACAGATACCAAGAGACCCAGTACTTC CASSRDRYQETQYF
. . TRBJ1-2 TRBV12-3/TRBV12-4 TGTGCCAGCAGTCTAGGACAGAAGTATGGCTACACCTTC CASSLGQKYGYTF
TRBD1 . TRBJ1-3 TRBV11-3 TGTGCCAGCAGCTCCGGACAGGGATACTCTGGAAACACCATATATTTT CASSSGQGYSGNTIYF
TRBD1 . TRBJ2-1 TRBV28 TGTGCCAGCAGTTTCCCGATACTCAGACAGGGGAACAATGAGCAGTTCTTC CASSFPILRQGNNEQFF
. . TRBJ2-1 TRBV6-2/TRBV6-3 TGTGCCAGCAGTTACTTTCGGACCCAGGGAGGTGAGCAGTTCTTC CASSYFRTQGGEQFF
. . TRBJ1-5 TRBV3-1/TRBV3-2 TGTGCCAGCAGCCAAGGTTACAATCAGCCCCAGCATTTT CASSQGYNQPQHF
TRBD1 . TRBJ2-1 TRBV13 TGTGCCAGCAGCTTAAAGGGACAGAGCTCCTACAATGAGCAGTTCTTC CASSLKGQSSYNEQFF
TRBD2 once TRBJ2-1 TRBV3-1/TRBV3-2 TGTGCCAGCGATGGCGGGAGTCCGGTCCACAATGAGCAGTTCTTC CASDGGSPVHNEQFF
. . TRBJ1-2 TRBV4-3 TGCGCCAGCAGCCAAGGCGCCGACTGGAGGTATGGCTACACCTTC CASSQGADWRYGYTF
TRBD2 . TRBJ2-3 TRBV30 TGTGCCTGGAGTTTAGCGGGAGCGATGACAGATACGCAGTATTTT CAWSLAGAMTDTQYF
. few TRBJ2-5 TRBV7-8 TGTGCCAGCAGCTTAAAGGAGGGTCAAGAGACCCAGTACTTC CASSLKEGQETQYF
TRBD2 . TRBJ2-1 TRBV7-3 TGTGCCAGCAGCTCGGAAGCGGGAGTGGTCAATGAGCAGTTCTTC CASSSEAGVVNEQFF
TRBD2 . TRBJ2-7 TRBV4-2 TGTGCCAGCAGCCCTCTTCCGGGACTAGGATCCTACGAGCAGTACTTC CASSPLPGLGSYEQYF
TRBD2 . TRBJ2-1 TRBV11-3 TGTGCCACCTTACTAGCGACCAATGAGCAGTTCTTC CATLLATNEQFF
TRBD2 . TRBJ2-5 TRBV28 TGTGCCAGCAGTCCAAACGGCGGGAGGGACGGGACCCAGTACTTC CASSPNGGRDGTQYF
TRBD1 . TRBJ2-5 TRBV5-1 TGCGCCAGCAGCACCCTACAGGGGGCTACAGAGACCCAGTACTTC CASSTLQGATETQYF
TRBD1 . TRBJ2-1 TRBV3-1/TRBV3-2 TGTGCCAGCAGTAGACAGGGTAATGAGCAGTTCTTC CASSRQGNEQFF
TRBD1 . TRBJ2-6 TRBV28 TGTGCCAGCAGCTCCGGGACAGGGTATATCCATCCTAAGGTCCTGACTTTC CASSSGTGYIHPKVLTF
TRBD2 . TRBJ2-1 TRBV7-6 TGTGCCAGCAGCAGCAGACTAGCGGGAGCGGTACCCTACAATGAGCAGTTCTTC CASSSRLAGAVPYNEQFF
. . TRBJ1-2 TRBV5-6 TGTGCCAGCAGCGTCACAGGATCCGGCTACACCTTC CASSVTGSGYTF
TRBD2 . TRBJ2-1 TRBV19 TGTGCCAGTAGTATAGATTCGGCGGGAGACAATGAGCAGTTCTTC CASSIDSAGDNEQFF
. . TRBJ1-2 TRBV19 TGTGCCAGTAGCCTTGAGGGCGATGGCTACACCTTC CASSLEGDGYTF
TRBD1 . TRBJ2-7 TRBV18 TGTGCCAGCTCACCGAGACGGGACAGGGTTGTATACGAGCAGTACTTC CASSPRRDRVVYEQYF
TRBD1 . TRBJ2-3 TRBV14 TGTGCCAGCAGCTCCGCATGGACAGGGTTAGATACGCAGTATTTT CASSSAWTGLDTQYF
. once TRBJ2-3 TRBV30 TGTGCCTGGAGTGCAAAACTGCGGGTTGGCGCAGATACGCAGTATTTT CAWSAKLRVGADTQYF
. few TRBJ2-3 TRBV18 TGTGCCAGCTCACTCCCAGGAAGGTCAGATACGCAGTATTTT CASSLPGRSDTQYF
TRBD1 . TRBJ1-1 TRBV27 TGTGCCAGCAGGGCCCGACAGGGGGCGAAAGGAACTGAAGCTTTCTTT CASRARQGAKGTEAFF
TRBD1 . TRBJ1-2 TRBV10-2 TGCGCCAGCAGTGATCAGGGACAGAACTATGGCTACACCTTC CASSDQGQNYGYTF
TRBD2 . TRBJ2-1 TRBV20-1 TGCAGTGCTAGTGTGGTAGCGGGAATTGACAATGAGCAGTTCTTC CSASVVAGIDNEQFF
. few TRBJ1-3 TRBV5-1 TGCGCCAGCAGCCCGAGCTCTGGAAACACCATATATTTT CASSPSSGNTIYF
. . TRBJ1-2 TRBV2 TGTGCCAGCAGTGACCGAGGAGGCTATGGCTACACCTTC CASSDRGGYGYTF
TRBD2 once TRBJ2-1 TRBV7-9 TGTGCCAGCAGCTTAGCATTGACTAGCGGGAGGGACAGTGAGCAGTTCTTC CASSLALTSGRDSEQFF
TRBD1 once TRBJ2-2 TRBV7-2 TGTGCCAGCAGCTTAGCCAGGGGGCGGGGCGGGGAGCTGTTTTTT CASSLARGRGGELFF
TRBD1 . TRBJ1-2 TRBV7-9 TGTGCCAGCAGCTTAATGGACAGGGGATATGGCTACACCTTC CASSLMDRGYGYTF
TRBD1 . TRBJ2-7 TRBV2 TGTGCCAGCAGTGCCACAGGGGGACGGTACGAGCAGTACTTC CASSATGGRYEQYF
TRBD1 . TRBJ2-2 TRBV5-1 TGCGCCAGCAGCTTGGTTACAGGGGAAACCGGGGAGCTGTTTTTT CASSLVTGETGELFF
TRBD1 . TRBJ1-1 TRBV6-4 TGTGCCAGCAGTGACGACAGGGAAACTGAAGCTTTCTTT CASSDDRETEAFF
. . TRBJ2-5 TRBV5-6 TGTGCCAGCAGCTTGGTCCTAAGAGACAGCCTCGGGGAGACCCAGTACTTC CASSLVLRDSLGETQYF
TRBD2 . TRBJ2-3 TRBV19 TGTGCCAGTAGTAGGACTAGCGGGAGGGCAGATACGCAGTATTTT CASSRTSGRADTQYF
. . TRBJ1-5 TRBV9 TGTGCCAGCAGCGTTTCCTCAGGGGGCAATCAGCCCCAGCATTTT CASSVSSGGNQPQHF
. . TRBJ1-2 TRBV19 TGTGCCAGTAGTATTATGCCAGAAAACTATGGCTACACCTTC CASSIMPENYGYTF
. once TRBJ1-6 TRBV12-3/TRBV12-4 TGTGCCAGCAGAACAGGGTTCGGTTCACCCCTCCACTTT CASRTGFGSPLHF
. . TRBJ1-1 TRBV28 TGTGCCAGCAGTCCTACAGGGAGAGCTTTCTTT CASSPTGRAFF
. . TRBJ1-6 TRBV28 TGTGCCAGCATGGTGGGGGCGGGAGATAATTCACCCCTCCACTTT CASMVGAGDNSPLHF
TRBD2 . TRBJ2-1 TRBV5-1 TGCGCCAGCAGCTTGTCACTAGCGGCCAATGAGCAGTTCTTC CASSLSLAANEQFF
TRBD2 . TRBJ2-1 TRBV30 TGTGCCTGGAGCTGGGCTAGCGGGACCTACAATGAGCAGTTCTTC CAWSWASGTYNEQFF
. . TRBJ2-3 TRBV7-3 TGTGCCAGCAGCGAAGATGGGAGCAATCAGGATACGCAGTATTTT CASSEDGSNQDTQYF
TRBD2 . TRBJ2-1 TRBV11-3 TGTGCCAGCAGCTTAGTTCCCAGCGGGAGGTATGAGCAGTTCTTC CASSLVPSGRYEQFF
. . TRBJ2-1 TRBV15 TGTGCCACCAGCAGAGAGTCAGGTACCTACAATGAGCAGTTCTTC CATSRESGTYNEQFF
. . TRBJ2-1 TRBV19 TGTGCCAGTAGTATAGATAGACCGGCCAGGGACAATGAGCAGTTCTTC CASSIDRPARDNEQFF
TRBD1 . TRBJ2-2 TRBV25-1 TGTGCCAGCAGTCCCGGGACAGGGTGGACCGGGGAGCTGTTTTTT CASSPGTGWTGELFF
. . TRBJ2-2 TRBV30 TGTGCCTGGAGTGTACGGGGAACCGGGGAGCTGTTTTTT CAWSVRGTGELFF